The 15 T cell receptor beta chains below come from one sample, sequenced in a study of glioma-infiltrating T cells. Amplification of TCR alpha and beta CDR3 regions from RNA used iRepertoire nested multiplex PCR. MiXCR, applied by TCRdb to the multiplex PCR reads, yields one record per CDR3 protein. The sample lists about 400,000 distinct CDR3 sequences, roughly two fifths occurring once. The sequenced sample was glioma tissue, nonneoplastic brain tissue, or PBMCs (not recorded which). The receptor set was obtained from a human donor with low-grade glioma or glioblastoma, undergoing nonglioma brain surgery, or in good health (not recorded which).

This clonotype appeared many times. In DNA form, the CDR3 reads TGTGCCAGCAGCCCTCGGGTGTCCTACAATGAGCAGTTCTTC. This codes for CASSPRVSYNEQFF. This sequence joins TRBV6-1 and TRBJ2-1; D is unclear. Deletions cut 6 bases from V and 1 base from J, with 10 bases between. Germline CDR1 MNHNS, CDR2 SASEGT. The CDR3 spans 14 residues.

This clonotype appeared many times. The chain employs TRBV28 and TRBJ2-3; 9 bases map to TRBD1. V was pared by 5 bases and J by 1 base, with 4 bases of the junction left unmatched. The germline V gene has CDR1 MDHEN and CDR2 SYDVKM. The CDR3 loop spans 15 amino acids. The CDR3 region has the DNA TGTGCCAGCAGTACCCACAGGGGGCGCACAGATACGCAGTATTTT. Amino acid sequence: CASSTHRGRTDTQYF.

A few counts support this clonotype. This chain joins TRBV5-4 and TRBJ2-1, with D maybe TRBD2 (5 bases). CDR1 SGHNT and CDR2 YYREEE come from the germline V gene (reference sequence). Trimming removed 4 bases at V and 6 bases at J, with 14 bases between. The CDR3 runs 14 residues. DNA for the CDR3: TGTGCCAGCAGCCCGGGGAGAGCTCGCAATGAGCAGTTCTTC. Translation gives CASSPGRARNEQFF.

This clonotype showed up just a few times. The chain uses TRBV7-9 and TRBJ2-2, with 7 positions matching TRBD1. J gave up 1 base and V 4 bases, and 3 bases lay outside the gene matches. The CDR3 is 15 residues long. Germline CDR1 is SEHNR and CDR2 is FQNEAQ (reference sequence). CDR3 amino acids: CASSSWDRNTGELFF. The CDR3 region has the DNA TGTGCCAGCAGCTCATGGGACAGGAACACCGGGGAGCTGTTTTTT.

This clonotype was found a few times. The rearrangement links TRBV18 to TRBJ2-1; D gene uncertain. Germline CDR1 is KGHSH and CDR2 is LQKENI. The CDR3 runs 14 residues. Trimming removed 0 bases from V and 8 bases from J, with 11 bases in between. In DNA, the CDR3 is TGTGCCAGCTCACCACCGGGGAACCGGGATGAGCAGTTCTTC. Residues: CASSPPGNRDEQFF.

This clonotype was counted only a few times. This chain uses TRBV4-1 with TRBJ2-1; 8 bases are shared with TRBD1. Germline loops: CDR1 MGHRA, CDR2 YSYEKL. With V trimmed by 4 bases and J by 11 bases, 10 bases remained unmatched. The CDR3 length is 14 residues. This chain's CDR3 is CASSPLTGEFQQFF. The CDR3 bases are TGCGCCAGCAGCCCCCTGACAGGGGAGTTCCAGCAGTTCTTC.

At least ten counts were recorded for this clonotype. J is TRBJ1-1 and V is TRBV6-6; D may be TRBD1 (6 bases). Germline lookup yields CDR1 MNHNY and CDR2 SVGAGI (reference sequence). The CDR3 is made up of 14 amino acids. V was trimmed by 2 bases and J by 4 bases, leaving 11 bases between them. CDR3 protein: CASSYRGAGTEAFF. In DNA form, the CDR3 reads TGTGCCAGCAGTTACAGGGGGGCCGGCACTGAAGCTTTCTTT.

This clonotype was seen only once. The V call is TRBV7-2, the J call TRBJ2-2; 10 bases align to TRBD2. V gave up 1 base and J gave up 6 bases; unmatched junction bases: 11. Germline lookup yields CDR1 SGHTA and CDR2 FQGNSA. This CDR3 comprises 18 residues. CDR3: CASSLGWLAGVYAGELFF. The CDR3 region has the DNA TGTGCCAGCAGCTTAGGTTGGCTAGCGGGAGTCTACGCCGGGGAGCTGTTTTTT. Looking up the rest from reference TRBV7-2 and TRBJ2-2 gives the full variable domain: GAGVSQSPSNKVTEKGKDVELRCDPISGHTALYWYRQSLGQGLEFLIYFQGNSAPDKSGLPSDRFSAERTGGSVSTLTIQRTQQEDSAVYLCASSLGWLAGVYAGELFFGEGSRLTVL.

This chain joins TRBV4-1 and TRBJ2-7; no firm D call. Trimming took off 5 bases at V and 3 bases at J, with 11 bases between the two ends. The CDR3 has 13 amino acids. Germline loops: CDR1 MGHRA, CDR2 YSYEKL. CDR3 nucleotide sequence: TGCGCCAGCAGCGCTGGACCGAACTACGAGCAGTACTTC. Protein product: CASSAGPNYEQYF.

This clonotype came up a few times. The rearrangement links TRBV20-1 to TRBJ2-3; 13 nucleotides agree with TRBD2. Germline CDR1 reads DFQATT; CDR2 reads SNEGSKA (reference sequence). This CDR3 spans 17 amino acids. V shed 1 base and J 3 bases; nucleotides not matched to a gene: 7. CDR3 residues: CSARAPLAGGPTDTQYF. For the CDR3, the DNA is TGCAGTGCTAGAGCCCCACTAGCGGGAGGGCCAACAGATACGCAGTATTTT.

This clonotype was observed a few times. The chain couples TRBV19 to TRBJ2-7, with a weak D call TRBD2 (6 bases). The length of the CDR3 is 13 residues. Per germline, CDR1 LNHDA and CDR2 SQIVND (reference sequence). Trimming pared 5 bases from V and 5 bases from J, leaving 13 bases between. CDR3 bases: TGTGCCAGTAGTCGGGGGTGGGGCAACGAGCAGTACTTC. As protein: CASSRGWGNEQYF.

A remark on this clonotype: A much larger clone sits a single nucleotide away, making a read error possible. The chain recombines TRBV27 with TRBJ1-2; no definite D call. The germline V and J ends were trimmed by 2 bases and 5 bases, with 9 bases remaining between them. The CDR3 has 13 amino acids. Looked up from germline, CDR1 is MNHEY and CDR2 is SMNVEV (reference sequence). The CDR3 is CASSLGMGYGYTF. The CDR3, as DNA: TGTGCCAGCAGTTTAGGGATGGGGTATGGCTACACCTTC.

This chain links TRBV6-1 with TRBJ2-3; D remains unclear. The germline V and J ends were trimmed by 8 bases and 4 bases, with 10 bases remaining between them. Germline assignment: CDR1 MNHNS and CDR2 SASEGT. The CDR3 runs to 12 residues. CDR3 DNA sequence: TGTGCCAGCCGCCCTGTCGCAGATACGCAGTATTTT. This codes for CASRPVADTQYF.

This chain links TRBV2 with TRBJ2-2; 7 bases fit TRBD2. The V gene end was trimmed by 4 bases and the J gene end by 2 bases; junction bases not matched to a gene: 4. The CDR3 totals 15 residues. Per germline, CDR1 SNHLY and CDR2 FYNNEI. The CDR3 loop reads CASSAGRINTGELFF. CDR3 nucleotide sequence: TGTGCCAGCAGTGCCGGGAGGATAAACACCGGGGAGCTGTTTTTT.

The sample holds many counts of this clonotype. The gene calls are TRBV6-2 or TRBV6-3 and TRBJ2-1; 11 positions match TRBD2. V shed 5 bases, J shed 4 bases, and the junction held 7 bases outside the gene matches. The CDR3 has 16 residues. In germline, CDR1 is MNHEY, CDR2 SVGEGT. CDR3 DNA sequence: TGTGCCAGCAGTACCTTACTAGCGGGAGCTTACAATGAGCAGTTCTTC. It codes for CASSTLLAGAYNEQFF.